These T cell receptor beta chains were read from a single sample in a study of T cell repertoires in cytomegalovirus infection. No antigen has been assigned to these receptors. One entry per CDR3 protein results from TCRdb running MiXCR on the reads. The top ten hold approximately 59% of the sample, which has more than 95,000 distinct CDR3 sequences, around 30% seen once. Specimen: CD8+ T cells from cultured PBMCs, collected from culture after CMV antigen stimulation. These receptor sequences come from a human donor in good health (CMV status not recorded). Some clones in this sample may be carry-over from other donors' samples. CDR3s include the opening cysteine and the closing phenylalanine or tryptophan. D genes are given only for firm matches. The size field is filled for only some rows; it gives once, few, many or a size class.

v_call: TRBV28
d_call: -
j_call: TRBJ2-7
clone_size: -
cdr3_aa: CASSVLGSYEQYF
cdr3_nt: TGTGCCAGCTCGGTCCTAGGAAGCTACGAGCAGTACTTC

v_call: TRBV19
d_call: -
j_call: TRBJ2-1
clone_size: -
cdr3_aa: CASNGAMGEQFF
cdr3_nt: TGTGCCAGTAACGGAGCGATGGGTGAGCAGTTCTTC

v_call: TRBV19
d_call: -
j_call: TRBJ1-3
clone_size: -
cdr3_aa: CASSIDIPGNTIYF
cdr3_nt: TGTGCCAGTAGTATAGATATCCCTGGAAACACCATATATTTT

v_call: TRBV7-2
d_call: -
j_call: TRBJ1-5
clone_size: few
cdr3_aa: CASSLPGRSNQPQHF
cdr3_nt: TGTGCCAGCAGCCTACCGGGCCGAAGCAATCAGCCCCAGCATTTT

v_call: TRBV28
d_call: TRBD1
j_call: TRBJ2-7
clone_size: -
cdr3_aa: CASSPWTGGSSYEQYF
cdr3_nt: TGTGCCAGCAGTCCCTGGACAGGGGGGAGCTCCTACGAGCAGTACTTC

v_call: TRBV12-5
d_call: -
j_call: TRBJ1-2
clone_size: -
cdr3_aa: CASGNFATHYGYTF
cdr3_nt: TGTGCTAGTGGAAACTTTGCAACGCACTATGGCTACACCTTC

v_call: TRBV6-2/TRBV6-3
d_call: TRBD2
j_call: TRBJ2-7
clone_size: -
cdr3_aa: CASSTGGYEQYF
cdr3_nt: TGTGCCAGCAGCACGGGAGGCTACGAGCAGTACTTC

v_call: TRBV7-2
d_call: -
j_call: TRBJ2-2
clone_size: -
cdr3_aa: CASRPRRQPLNTGELFF
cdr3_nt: TGTGCCAGCAGACCTCGGCGGCAGCCCCTGAACACCGGGGAGCTGTTTTTT

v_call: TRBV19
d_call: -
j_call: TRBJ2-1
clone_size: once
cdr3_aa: CASSTGLYVSSAIHGEQFF
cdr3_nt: TGTGCCAGTAGTACGGGGCTATACGTATCCTCTGCGATCCATGGTGAGCAGTTCTTC

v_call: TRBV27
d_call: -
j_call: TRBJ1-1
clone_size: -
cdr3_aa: CASSPLGGRDTEAFF
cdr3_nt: TGTGCCAGCAGTCCCTTGGGGGGGCGGGACACTGAAGCTTTCTTT

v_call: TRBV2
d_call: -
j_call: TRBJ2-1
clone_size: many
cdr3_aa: CASSQTDEQFF
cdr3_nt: TGTGCCAGCAGCCAGACAGATGAGCAGTTCTTC

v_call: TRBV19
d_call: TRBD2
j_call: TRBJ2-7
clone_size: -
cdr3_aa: CATGPGLADSYEQYF
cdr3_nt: TGTGCCACCGGCCCGGGACTAGCGGATTCCTACGAGCAGTACTTC

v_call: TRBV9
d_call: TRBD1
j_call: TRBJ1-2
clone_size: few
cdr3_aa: CASSGGDSFYGYTF
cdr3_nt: TGTGCCAGCAGCGGTGGGGACAGCTTCTATGGCTACACCTTC

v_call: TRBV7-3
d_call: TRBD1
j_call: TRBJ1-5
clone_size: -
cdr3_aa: CASSSRQGRNQPQHF
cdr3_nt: TGTGCCAGCAGCTCGAGACAGGGGCGGAATCAGCCCCAGCATTTT

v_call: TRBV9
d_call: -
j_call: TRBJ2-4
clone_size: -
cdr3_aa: CASSTSSDRNIQYF
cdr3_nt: TGTGCCAGCAGCACCTCCTCTGATCGGAACATTCAGTACTTC

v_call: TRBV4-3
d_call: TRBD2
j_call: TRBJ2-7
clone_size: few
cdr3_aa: CASSQDRVGGGSYEQYF
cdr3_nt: TGCGCCAGCAGCCAAGACAGGGTGGGGGGGGGATCCTACGAGCAGTACTTC

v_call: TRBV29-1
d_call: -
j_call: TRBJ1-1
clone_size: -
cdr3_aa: CSVVEGNTEAFF
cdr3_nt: TGCAGCGTTGTCGAAGGGAACACTGAAGCTTTCTTT

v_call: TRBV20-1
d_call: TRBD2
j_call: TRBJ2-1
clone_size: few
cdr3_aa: CSARGRLAGVNEQFF
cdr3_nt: TGCAGTGCTAGAGGGCGACTAGCGGGGGTTAATGAGCAGTTCTTC

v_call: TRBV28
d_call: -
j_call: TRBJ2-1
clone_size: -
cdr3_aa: CASRPRGVYEQFF
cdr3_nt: TGTGCCAGCAGACCCCGGGGTGTCTATGAGCAGTTCTTC

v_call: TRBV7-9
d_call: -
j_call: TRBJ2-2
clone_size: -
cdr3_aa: CASSIIGLSNTGELFF
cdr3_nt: TGTGCCAGCAGTATCATCGGCCTTTCGAACACCGGGGAGCTGTTTTTT

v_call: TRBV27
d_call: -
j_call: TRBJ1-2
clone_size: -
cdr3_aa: CASRPLPNYGYTF
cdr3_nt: TGTGCCAGTAGGCCCTTACCAAACTATGGCTACACCTTC

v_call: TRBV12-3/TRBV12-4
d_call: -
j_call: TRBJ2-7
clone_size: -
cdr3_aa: CASSFSHGGYHEQYF
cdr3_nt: TGTGCCAGCAGTTTTTCTCACGGGGGATACCACGAGCAGTACTTC

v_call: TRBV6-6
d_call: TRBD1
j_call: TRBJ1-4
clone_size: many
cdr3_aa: CASSYWGTGKRFF
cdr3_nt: TGTGCCAGCAGTTACTGGGGGACAGGGAAGAGATTTTTT

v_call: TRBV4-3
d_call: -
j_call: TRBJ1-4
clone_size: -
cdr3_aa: CASSQDRWGGYTNEKLFF
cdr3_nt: TGCGCCAGCAGCCAAGATCGTTGGGGGGGGTATACTAATGAAAAACTGTTTTTT